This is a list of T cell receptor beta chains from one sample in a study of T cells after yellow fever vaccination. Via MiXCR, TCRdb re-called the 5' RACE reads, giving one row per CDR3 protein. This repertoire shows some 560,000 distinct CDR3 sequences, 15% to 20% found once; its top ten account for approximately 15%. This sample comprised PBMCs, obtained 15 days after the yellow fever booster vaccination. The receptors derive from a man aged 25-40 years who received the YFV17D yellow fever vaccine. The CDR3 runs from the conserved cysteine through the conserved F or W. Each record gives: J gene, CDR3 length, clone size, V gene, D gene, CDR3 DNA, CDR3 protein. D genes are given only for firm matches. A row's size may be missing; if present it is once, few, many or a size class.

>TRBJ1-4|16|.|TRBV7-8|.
TGTGCCAGCAGCCCTCGTATGGGGACGGCGAATGAAAAACTGTTTTTT
CASSPRMGTANEKLFF
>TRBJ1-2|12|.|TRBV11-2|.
TGTGCCAGCAGCTTGGAGGCTAGGGACCGCTTTTTC
CASSLEARDRFF
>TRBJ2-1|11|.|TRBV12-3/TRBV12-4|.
TGTGCCAGCAGTTTGGGGGGGGCTGAGTTCTTC
CASSLGGAEFF
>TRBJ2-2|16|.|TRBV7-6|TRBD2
TGTGCCAAGAGGACTAGCGGGATGGGGAGCACCGGGGAGCTGTTTTTT
CAKRTSGMGSTGELFF
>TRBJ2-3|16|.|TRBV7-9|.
TGTGCCAGCAGCTTACTTACGGGAGGGGGCGCAGATACGCAGTATTTT
CASSLLTGGGADTQYF
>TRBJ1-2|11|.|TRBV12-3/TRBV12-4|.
TGTGCCAGCAGTCGTGGCCGCGGTAGCACCTTC
CASSRGRGSTF
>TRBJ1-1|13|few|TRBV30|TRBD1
TGTGCCTGGAGGGGACAGCTGAACACTGAAGCTTTCTTT
CAWRGQLNTEAFF
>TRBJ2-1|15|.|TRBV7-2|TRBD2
TGTGCCAGCAGCTTGACGGGAGGGCCCAACAATGAGCAGTTCTTC
CASSLTGGPNNEQFF
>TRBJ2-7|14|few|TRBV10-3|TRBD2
TGTGCCATCAGTGATTTGGGACTAGTCGACGAGCAGTACTTC
CAISDLGLVDEQYF
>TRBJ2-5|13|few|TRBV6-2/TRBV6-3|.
TGTGCCAGCAGTTACGGCGGGTTGGAGACCCAGTACTTC
CASSYGGLETQYF
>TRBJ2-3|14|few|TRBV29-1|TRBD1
TGCAGCGGTGGGGGGACAGGGTACACAGATACGCAGTATTTT
CSGGGTGYTDTQYF
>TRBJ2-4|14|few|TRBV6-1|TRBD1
TGTGCCAGCAGTCTTTCGGACAGGCGAAACATTCAGTACTTC
CASSLSDRRNIQYF
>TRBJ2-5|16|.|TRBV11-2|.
TGTGCCAGCAGCTTAGATTGGGGAGGCCCTCCCGGGACCCAGTACTTC
CASSLDWGGPPGTQYF
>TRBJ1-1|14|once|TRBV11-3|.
TGTGCCAGCAGCTTAATGGGACAGAACACTGAAGCTTTCTTT
CASSLMGQNTEAFF
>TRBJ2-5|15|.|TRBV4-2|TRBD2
TGTGCCAGCAGCCAAGATAATCTAGCGGAAGAGACCCAGTACTTC
CASSQDNLAEETQYF
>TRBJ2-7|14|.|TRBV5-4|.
TGTGCCAGCAGCTTGGGACAGCCGGTCTACGAGCAGTACTTC
CASSLGQPVYEQYF
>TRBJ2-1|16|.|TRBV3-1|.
TGTGCCAGCAGCCAAGTCCGGGGGAGCTCCTACAATGAGCAGTTCTTC
CASSQVRGSSYNEQFF
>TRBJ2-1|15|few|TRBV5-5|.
TGTGCCAGCAGCTTCCTAGGGGACTCCTACAATGAGCAGTTCTTC
CASSFLGDSYNEQFF
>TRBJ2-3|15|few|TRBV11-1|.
TGTGCCAGCACCCCAGCCGGGACTCACTATGAGACGCAGTATTTT
CASTPAGTHYETQYF
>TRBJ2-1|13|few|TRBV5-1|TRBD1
TGCGCCAGCAGCAGCCCAGGGGGCTATGAGCAGTTCTTC
CASSSPGGYEQFF
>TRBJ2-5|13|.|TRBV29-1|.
TGCAGCGTTGAGGGGACAAGTAGGAAGACCCAGTACTTC
CSVEGTSRKTQYF